This T cell receptor (beta chain) was obtained from a study of response to subunit inactivated influenza vaccine. Study observations and caveats: There was a suggestion from the authors that each seasonal influenza vaccination recruits few new T cells.

As to this clonotype: Its antigen is not known.

TCRdb analysed the RT-PCR reads with MiXCR anew, one entry per CDR3 protein. The sample has approximately 300,000 distinct CDR3 sequences, 22% seen once. Germline assignment: CDR1 SGHVS and CDR2 FQNEAQ. V gave up 0 bases and J gave up 1 base, with 9 bases separating them. The CDR3 spans 15 residues. The sequence derives from a man in his fifties or sixties who received an inactivated influenza vaccine. The chain links TRBV7-8 to TRBJ2-5; D is undetermined. This material consisted of PBMCs from blood, taken less than 22 months after vaccination. This CDR3 is CASSLAYGFQETQYF. CDR3 nucleotides: TGTGCCAGCAGCTTAGCGTACGGATTCCAAGAGACCCAGTACTTC.